The 26 T cell receptor beta chains given below trace back to one sample, sequenced in a study of beta chain features in type 1 diabetes. The authors reverse transcribed all of the isolated RNA, so sequencing captured expressed TCRB transcripts. The data were produced by immunoSEQ multiplex PCR, yet TCRdb's version contains in-frame clones alone and is incomplete. The sample consists of approximately 44,000 clones, around 70% of them appearing once. These receptors are not linked to any known antigen. Regarding the study as a whole: TCRB CDR3 length was moderately but significantly reduced in all four CD4+ subsets of Type 1 diabetes patients.

Sequenced material: Tregs from blood. The receptors were gathered from a woman between 18 and 30 years old with type 1 diabetes.

The chain recombines TRBV5-4 with TRBJ2-2; possible D gene TRBD1, 6 bases. V lost 7 bases to trimming and J lost 6 bases, with 7 bases between them. Germline V gene sequence: CDR1 SGHNT, CDR2 YYREEE (reference sequence). The CDR3 spans 11 residues. The chain's CDR3 is CASEGAGELFF. CDR3 nucleotides: TGTGCCAGCGAGGGGGCCGGGGAGCTGTTTTTT.

V and J are TRBV27 and TRBJ1-2; D unclear. In germline, CDR1 is MNHEY, CDR2 SMNVEV (reference sequence). This CDR3 has 13 amino acids. The germline V and J ends were trimmed by 6 bases and 3 bases, with 11 bases remaining between them. The chain's CDR3 is CASRRREDYGYTF. In nucleotides, the CDR3 is TGTGCCAGCAGAAGGCGGGAGGACTATGGCTACACCTTC.

The chain employs TRBV5-1 and TRBJ2-7; 8 bases line up with TRBD1. Losses at the gene ends were 4 bases for V and 5 bases for J; bases not matched to a gene: 8. The CDR3 has 14 amino acids. The germline gives CDR1 SGHRS, CDR2 YFSETQ. CDR3 residues: CASSPGQVADEQYF. The CDR3 DNA reads as TGCGCCAGCAGCCCGGGACAGGTGGCGGACGAGCAGTACTTC. The complete variable domain, with remaining parts taken from reference TRBV5-1 and TRBJ2-7, reads KAGVTQTPRYLIKTRGQQVTLSCSPISGHRSVSWYQQTPGQGLQFLFEYFSETQRNKGNFPGRFSGRQFSNSRSEMNVSTLELGDSALYLCASSPGQVADEQYFGPGTRLTVT.

The V and J genes are TRBV2 and TRBJ1-1, with 12 nucleotides matching TRBD1. The CDR3 has 14 residues. Trimming cost V 6 bases and J 10 bases; bases outside gene matches: 9. Germline V lookup: CDR1 SNHLY, CDR2 FYNNEI. The CDR3: CASRRRDRGRGAFF. Written as DNA, the CDR3 is TGTGCCAGCAGGCGGAGGGACAGGGGGCGGGGAGCTTTCTTT.

The rearrangement uses TRBV4-1 and TRBJ2-1; the match to TRBD1 covers 10 bases. V lost 6 bases, J lost 2 bases, and 4 bases stayed unmatched. The CDR3 loop spans 15 amino acids. Germline V gene lookup returns CDR1 MGHRA and CDR2 YSYEKL. The CDR3 region is CASRRQGAPYNEQFF. CDR3 bases: TGCGCCAGCAGAAGACAGGGGGCTCCCTACAATGAGCAGTTCTTC.

DNA of the CDR3: TGCGCCAGCAGCTTGCGGGGGACAGGTCGGTCCTACGAGCAGTACTTC. Translated, it gives CASSLRGTGRSYEQYF. The V and J genes are TRBV5-1 and TRBJ2-7; 8 nucleotides agree with TRBD1. V lost 1 base, J lost 1 base, and 7 bases stayed unmatched. Germline V CDR1 and CDR2: SGHRS, YFSETQ. The CDR3 runs 16 residues.

J is TRBJ2-7 and V is TRBV11-2; D ambiguous. Germline CDR1 reads SGHAT; CDR2 reads FQNNGV. The CDR3 loop spans 15 amino acids. Trimming pared 7 bases from V and 2 bases from J, leaving 18 bases between. Written as DNA, the CDR3 is TGTGCCAGCACCCCCGGCCCCGCGGTAACCTACGAGCAGTACTTC. Encoded protein: CASTPGPAVTYEQYF.

V and J are TRBV15 and TRBJ2-3, with D possibly being TRBD2 (6 bases). V shed 4 bases and J shed 8 bases, with 7 bases lying between them. Per germline, CDR1 LNHNV and CDR2 YYDKDF (reference sequence). The CDR3 consists of 11 residues. The CDR3 nucleotides are TGTGCCACCAGCAACGGGGGTACGCAGTATTTT. It is translated as CATSNGGTQYF.

This clone came up once. J is TRBJ2-1 and V is TRBV5-1, with 10 bases identical to TRBD2. The CDR3 sequence is 16 residues long. V gave up 0 bases and J gave up 6 bases; unmatched junction bases: 6. Looked up from germline, CDR1 is SGHRS and CDR2 is YFSETQ. The CDR3 reads CASSLGASGSLNEQFF. CDR3 nucleotide sequence: TGCGCCAGCAGCTTGGGGGCTAGCGGGAGCCTCAATGAGCAGTTCTTC.

This clone appeared a few times. The chain employs TRBV7-2 and TRBJ2-6; D gene unclear. CDR1 SGHTA and CDR2 FQGNSA come from the germline V gene. There are 17 residues in the CDR3. Trimming removed 5 bases at V and 2 bases at J, with 16 bases between. The CDR3: CASSASITVAGANVLTF. The CDR3 region has the DNA TGTGCCAGCAGCGCTTCGATCACAGTGGCTGGGGCCAACGTCCTGACTTTC.

V is TRBV13 and J is TRBJ2-3; the D gene is possibly TRBD1 (5 bases). Germline V gene sequence: CDR1 PRHDT, CDR2 FYEKMQ (reference sequence). This CDR3 spans 13 amino acids. V shed 5 bases and J shed 8 bases, with 14 bases lying between them. The CDR3 DNA follows: TGTGCCAGCAGCAAGGACACGAACCTTACGCAGTATTTT. It specifies CASSKDTNLTQYF.

In this sample, this clone turned up a few times. V usage is TRBV18 and J usage is TRBJ1-3, with 7 bases fitting TRBD1. V was pared by 6 bases and J by 4 bases, with 9 bases of the junction left unmatched. Germline CDR1 is KGHSH and CDR2 is LQKENI. The length of the CDR3 is 15 residues. CDR3: CASSPDRAGGNTIYF. DNA of the CDR3: TGTGCCAGCTCCCCAGACAGGGCTGGGGGAAACACCATATATTTT. Full variable domain (outside the CDR3, taken from reference TRBV18 and TRBJ1-3): NAGVMQNPRHLVRRRGQEARLRCSPMKGHSHVYWYRQLPEEGLKFMVYLQKENIIDESGMPKERFSAEFPKEGPSILRIQQVVRGDSAAYFCASSPDRAGGNTIYFGEGSWLTVV.

The J gene is TRBJ1-4, the V gene TRBV5-4; the D gene is possibly TRBD1 (6 bases). V was shortened by 0 bases and J by 5 bases, with 14 bases between the two germline ends. Germline lookup yields CDR1 SGHNT and CDR2 YYREEE (reference sequence). This CDR3 has 16 residues. The DNA for the CDR3 is TGTGCCAGCAGCTTGGGTCAGGGGATTTCCAATGAAAAACTGTTTTTT. Its protein product is CASSLGQGISNEKLFF.

The chain joins TRBV11-3 to TRBJ2-1; 8 bases are a match to TRBD1. V was clipped by 3 bases and J by 8 bases; unmatched bases: 3. Per the germline V gene, CDR1 is SGHNT and CDR2 is YENEEA. The CDR3 totals 13 residues. CDR3 in DNA: TGTGCCAGCAGCTTCTCAGGGGGCGATGAGCAGTTCTTC. The encoded protein is CASSFSGGDEQFF. Based on the CDR3 plus reference TRBV11-3 and TRBJ2-1, the full variable domain is EAGVVQSPRYKIIEKKQPVAFWCNPISGHNTLYWYLQNLGQGPELLIRYENEEAVDDSQLPKDRFSAERLKGVDSTLKIQPAELGDSAVYLCASSFSGGDEQFFGPGTRLTVL.

Details on this clone: The junction departs from the called germline gene at one end, perhaps through a read error. V is TRBV27 and J is TRBJ2-2; D remains unclear. CDR1 is MNHEY and CDR2 is SMNVEV in the germline V gene (reference sequence). The CDR3 extends over 16 amino acids. CDR3 sequence (DNA): TGTGCCAGCAGTCTATCCGTGAGACTCCTCGCCGGGGAGCTGTTTTTT. Amino acid sequence: CASSLSVRLLAGELFF.

This sequence joins TRBV19 and TRBJ1-5; 7 nucleotides align to TRBD1. CDR1 and CDR2 (germline): LNHDA, SQIVND (reference sequence). This CDR3 comprises 15 residues. The V and J ends lost 4 bases and 1 base, in that order; junction bases with no gene match: 4. CDR3 bases: TGTGCCAGTAGTACCCAACAGGGGAGCAATCAGCCCCAGCATTTT. As protein: CASSTQQGSNQPQHF. Combining the CDR3 with reference TRBV19 and TRBJ1-5 gives the whole variable domain DGGITQSPKYLFRKEGQNVTLSCEQNLNHDAMYWYRQDPGQGLRLIYYSQIVNDFQKGDIAEGYSVSREKKESFPLTVTSAQKNPTAFYLCASSTQQGSNQPQHFGDGTRLSIL.

This chain connects TRBV7-2 to TRBJ1-1; D call uncertain. Germline loops: CDR1 SGHTA, CDR2 FQGNSA. The CDR3 runs to 14 residues. The V end was cut by 7 bases, the J end by 3 bases, with 15 bases between. This CDR3 reads CASTVTKTDTEAFF. Here the CDR3 DNA reads TGTGCCAGCACCGTCACTAAAACCGACACTGAAGCTTTCTTT.

The chain joins TRBV5-1 to TRBJ2-7, with 10 bases identical to TRBD2. With 0 bases clipped from V and 3 bases from J, the junction kept 3 bases outside the gene matches. Germline values: CDR1 SGHRS, CDR2 YFSETQ. The CDR3 totals 15 residues. The CDR3 DNA sequence: TGCGCCAGCAGCTTGGGGGGGACTAGCGACTACGAGCAGTACTTC. Its translation is CASSLGGTSDYEQYF. Full variable domain (remainder filled in from reference TRBV5-1 and TRBJ2-7): KAGVTQTPRYLIKTRGQQVTLSCSPISGHRSVSWYQQTPGQGLQFLFEYFSETQRNKGNFPGRFSGRQFSNSRSEMNVSTLELGDSALYLCASSLGGTSDYEQYFGPGTRLTVT.

The V and J genes are TRBV10-2 and TRBJ1-2, with 10 bases aligning to TRBD1. The CDR3 totals 12 residues. The junction had 0 bases not matched to a gene; V was cut back by 6 bases and J by 5 bases. In germline, CDR1 is WSHSY, CDR2 SAAADI. CDR3: CASRGQGYGYTF. In DNA form, the CDR3 reads TGCGCCAGCAGGGGACAGGGGTATGGCTACACCTTC.

This sequence joins TRBV7-9 and TRBJ2-1; TRBD2 agrees at 7 bases. There are 14 residues in the CDR3. Germline CDR1 SEHNR, CDR2 FQNEAQ (reference sequence). V lost 1 base, J lost 12 bases, and 9 bases stayed unmatched. As DNA, the CDR3 is TGTGCCAGCAGCTTAGTTTGGGCGGGAGTTCGGCAGTTCTTC. Its translation: CASSLVWAGVRQFF.

This chain uses TRBV18 with TRBJ1-3, with D uncertain. This CDR3 region has 15 residues. Trimming took off 2 bases at V and 1 base at J, with 9 bases between the two ends. Germline V gene data show CDR1 as KGHSH and CDR2 as LQKENI. This CDR3 is CASSPNSLSGNTIYF. CDR3 DNA: TGTGCCAGCTCACCAAATTCTCTGTCTGGAAACACCATATATTTT.

In this sample, this clone turned up a few times. This chain connects TRBV10-3 to TRBJ1-5; TRBD1 agrees at 8 bases. Looked up from germline, CDR1 is ENHRY and CDR2 is SYGVKD. The CDR3 is 14 amino acids. V lost 5 bases to trimming and J lost 4 bases; unmatched junction nucleotides: 4. CDR3 sequence reads: CAISQGQGNQPQHF. For the CDR3, the DNA is TGTGCCATCAGTCAAGGACAGGGAAATCAGCCCCAGCATTTT.

This chain connects TRBV29-1 to TRBJ2-6; a weak D match, TRBD1 (5 bases). Germline CDR1 is SQVTM and CDR2 is ANQGSEA. With 1 base removed from V and 2 bases from J, the gap between germline ends came to 12 bases. CDR3 length equals 16 residues. DNA for the CDR3: TGCAGCGTTGAAGGACAGCTCCCCCCTGGGGCCAACGTCCTGACTTTC. This codes for CSVEGQLPPGANVLTF.

The rearrangement links TRBV19 to TRBJ1-4; D gene uncertain. CDR1 and CDR2 from the germline V gene are LNHDA and SQIVND (reference sequence). V lost 5 bases, J lost 11 bases, and 6 bases lay in between. There are 10 residues in the CDR3. The DNA of the CDR3 is TGTGCCAGTAGTGGGAGGAAACTGTTTTTT. Translating gives CASSGRKLFF.

As concerns this clone: The junction differs from germline at one of its ends, possibly a read error. The V call is TRBV7-7, the J call TRBJ2-7, with D possibly TRBD2 on 6 matching bases. This CDR3 has 15 amino acids. CDR1 and CDR2 (germline): SSHAT, FNYEAQ (reference sequence). The CDR3 nucleotides read TGTGCTAGCAGCTTAGAGGAGGGGAGGTCCTACGAGCAGTACTTC. Protein sequence: CASSLEEGRSYEQYF.

The chain couples TRBV5-1 to TRBJ2-1, with 9 nucleotides matching TRBD2. In germline, CDR1 is SGHRS, CDR2 YFSETQ. J lost 9 bases, V lost 0 bases, and 7 bases had no gene match. The CDR3 contains 15 residues. CDR3: CASSLELAGASEQFF. DNA for the CDR3: TGCGCCAGCAGCTTGGAATTAGCGGGAGCGAGTGAGCAGTTCTTC. The full variable domain, completed using reference TRBV5-1 and TRBJ2-1, is KAGVTQTPRYLIKTRGQQVTLSCSPISGHRSVSWYQQTPGQGLQFLFEYFSETQRNKGNFPGRFSGRQFSNSRSEMNVSTLELGDSALYLCASSLELAGASEQFFGPGTRLTVL.